The 16 T cell receptor beta chains reported below all come from one sample, sequenced in a study of a mutant IDH1 vaccine in newly diagnosed glioma. Repertoires were generated with immunoSEQ multiplex PCR, while TCRdb's copy carries only in-frame clones and drops some. The repertoire holds tens of thousands of clones, with 70% to 90% as singletons. Time point specified: baseline, week 1 (first vaccination visit). Treatment: pre-vaccination baseline after standard-of-care therapy. The sequences come from PBMCs, collected from a glioma patient treated with radiotherapy, temozolomide or both. The receptors here all came from a young man with glioma.

The CDR3 protein is CASFLGPTGEAFF. DNA of the CDR3: TGTGCCAGCTTTTTGGGGCCGACAGGGGAAGCTTTCTTT. The V gene is TRBV11-2, the J gene TRBJ1-1, with 7 bases aligning to TRBD1. Losses at the gene ends were 8 bases for V and 8 bases for J; bases not matched to a gene: 11. Germline V gives CDR1 SGHAT, CDR2 FQNNGV. The CDR3 totals 13 residues.

J is TRBJ1-6 and V is TRBV7-2; a weak D match, TRBD1 (5 bases). This CDR3 is built from 13 residues. Trimming shortened V by 1 base and J by 10 bases, and 8 bases separated the two germline ends. Germline-derived CDR1 and CDR2 are SGHTA and FQGNSA. CDR3 sequence (DNA): TGTGCCAGCAGCTTAGTCGGGGGGTCACCCCTCCACTTT. Translation gives CASSLVGGSPLHF.

This clone was seen once. The V gene is TRBV6-5, the J gene TRBJ1-1; the D gene is possibly TRBD1 (5 bases). The CDR3 is 12 amino acids. V was pared by 2 bases and J by 11 bases, with 12 bases between. Looked up from germline, CDR1 is MNHEY and CDR2 is SVGAGI. CDR3 nucleotides: TGTGCCAGCAGTTACGGGCAGGGCGGCGCTTTCTTT. Protein sequence: CASSYGQGGAFF.

The rearrangement joins TRBV4-2 to TRBJ2-7; 8 bases are shared with TRBD1. This CDR3 comprises 15 residues. Germline values: CDR1 LGHNA, CDR2 YNFKEQ. The V segment lost 1 base and the J segment 2 bases; nucleotides outside the gene matches: 4. The CDR3: CASSQGKQGAYEQYF. CDR3 coding DNA: TGTGCCAGCAGCCAAGGAAAACAGGGGGCCTACGAGCAGTACTTC.

The rearrangement uses TRBV7-2 and TRBJ1-2; D perhaps matches TRBD1 (6 bases). V lost 5 bases and J lost 4, with 11 bases in between. Per germline, CDR1 SGHTA and CDR2 FQGNSA. The CDR3 runs to 13 residues. CDR3: CASSPQGTYGYTF. CDR3 bases: TGTGCCAGCAGCCCCCAGGGGACCTATGGCTACACCTTC.

The J gene is TRBJ2-7, the V gene TRBV29-1, with 8 bases matching TRBD2. The CDR3 totals 15 residues. Germline trimming cut 6 bases from V and 2 bases from J; bases unmatched to any gene: 12. Germline V gene sequence: CDR1 SQVTM, CDR2 ANQGSEA. The CDR3: CSVYLLTSAAYEQYF. The CDR3, as DNA: TGCAGCGTCTACCTCTTGACTAGCGCCGCCTACGAGCAGTACTTC.

This rearrangement joins TRBV4-2 to TRBJ1-2; 10 nucleotides line up with TRBD1. Germline V lookup: CDR1 LGHNA, CDR2 YNFKEQ. The V gene end was trimmed by 1 base and the J gene end by 8 bases; junction bases not matched to a gene: 4. The CDR3 has 14 amino acids. The CDR3 coding sequence is TGTGCCAGCAGCCAAGGGGACAGGGGATTAGGCTACACCTTC. Protein sequence: CASSQGDRGLGYTF.

V is TRBV4-2 and J is TRBJ2-1, with 9 bases matching TRBD1. From germline, CDR1 is LGHNA and CDR2 YNFKEQ. The V segment lost 2 bases and the J segment 7 bases; nucleotides outside the gene matches: 9. This CDR3 contains 16 residues. The CDR3 here is CASSQFLQGAMNEQFF. CDR3 coding DNA: TGTGCCAGCAGCCAATTTTTACAGGGGGCTATGAATGAGCAGTTCTTC.

V gene TRBV4-2 combines with J gene TRBJ2-2; 12 positions match TRBD2. The V gene's germline CDR1 is LGHNA and CDR2 YNFKEQ. The CDR3 runs 17 residues. V lost 4 bases, J lost 3 bases, and 6 bases stayed unmatched. DNA for the CDR3: TGTGCCAGCAGCCTTATGACTAGCGGGAGCGACACCGGGGAGCTGTTTTTT. Translation gives CASSLMTSGSDTGELFF.

This clone was seen once. V and J are TRBV18 and TRBJ2-4; D not resolved. Germline V gene sequence: CDR1 KGHSH, CDR2 LQKENI. The CDR3 extends over 15 amino acids. Trimming left V 6 bases short and J 9 bases short, with 21 bases between. The CDR3 protein is CASSDRSAAQGIQYF. CDR3 nucleotides: TGTGCCAGCTCCGATAGATCGGCAGCCCAAGGCATTCAGTACTTC.

The CDR3 loop is CASSLGTSGGQETQYF. The DNA for the CDR3 is TGTGCCAGCAGTTTAGGAACTAGCGGGGGACAAGAGACCCAGTACTTC. This chain connects TRBV27 to TRBJ2-5; 11 bases are shared with TRBD2. The germline V gene has CDR1 MNHEY and CDR2 SMNVEV (reference sequence). The CDR3 has 16 amino acids. Losses at the gene ends were 2 bases for V and 2 bases for J; bases not matched to a gene: 4.

This chain connects TRBV7-9 to TRBJ2-7; TRBD1 matches at 7 bases. Looked up from germline, CDR1 is SEHNR and CDR2 is FQNEAQ (reference sequence). The trim removed 0 bases at V and 1 base at J, leaving 6 bases unmatched. The CDR3 spans 16 residues. The CDR3 coding sequence is TGTGCCAGCAGCTTAGCCGGGACAGCCATATCCTACGAGCAGTACTTC. Translation gives CASSLAGTAISYEQYF.

This chain joins TRBV4-1 and TRBJ1-2, with 9 bases fitting TRBD1. The length of the CDR3 is 14 residues. Germline CDR1 is MGHRA and CDR2 is YSYEKL. V shed 4 bases, J shed 6 bases, and the junction held 6 bases outside the gene matches. The CDR3 reads CASSLGRTGDGYTF. The CDR3 DNA sequence: TGCGCCAGCAGCCTAGGGAGGACAGGGGATGGCTACACCTTC.

The sample holds a few counts of this clone. The rearrangement joins TRBV2 to TRBJ1-2; D is perhaps TRBD1 (6 bases). In germline, CDR1 is SNHLY, CDR2 FYNNEI. The CDR3 consists of 16 residues. The V end lost 0 bases, the J end lost 2 bases, and 13 bases lay between the germline ends. The CDR3 is CASSEALRTVNYGYTF. As DNA, the CDR3 is TGTGCCAGCAGTGAAGCGCTTCGGACAGTGAACTATGGCTACACCTTC.

The chain couples TRBV4-3 to TRBJ2-2, with 8 positions matching TRBD1. Germline assignment: CDR1 LGHNA and CDR2 YSLEER. V lost 0 bases, J lost 2 bases, and 8 bases stayed unmatched. The CDR3 extends over 18 amino acids. The CDR3 nucleotides read TGCGCCAGCAGCCAAGATATGGGACAGGATTTAAACACCGGGGAGCTGTTTTTT. It specifies CASSQDMGQDLNTGELFF.

The rearrangement joins TRBV28 to TRBJ1-3; 10 bases agree with TRBD1. Germline CDR1 reads MDHEN; CDR2 reads SYDVKM. Germline trimming cut 6 bases from V and 0 bases from J; bases unmatched to any gene: 11. CDR3 length equals 18 residues. The CDR3 DNA reads as TGTGCCAGCAGCCCAGGACAGGGGGTTAGAAACTCTGGAAACACCATATATTTT. Its protein product is CASSPGQGVRNSGNTIYF.